The 27 T cell receptor beta chains presented below share a single source sample, sequenced in a study of radiotherapy plus CTLA-4 blockade in lung cancer. The repertoire was sequenced with immunoSEQ multiplex PCR; TCRdb's copy has only in-frame clones and lacks some. Of about 51,000 clones listed, about three quarters are singletons. The sample was peripheral blood, taken from a patient treated with radiotherapy plus ipilimumab. These TCRs come from a human donor with non-small cell lung cancer whose response to radiotherapy plus ipilimumab could not be evaluated.

The rearrangement joins TRBV7-9 to TRBJ1-5; 9 positions match TRBD1. CDR3 size: 14 residues. V was clipped by 3 bases and J by 11 bases; unmatched bases: 8. Germline V gene data show CDR1 as SEHNR and CDR2 as FQNEAQ (reference sequence). The DNA of the CDR3 is TGTGCCAGCAGCTTTTCCACAGGGGGCGCATCCCAGCATTTT. Translated, it gives CASSFSTGGASQHF.

This clone appeared a single time. V is TRBV9 and J is TRBJ1-5, with TRBD1 as a possible D gene (5 bases). This CDR3 is built from 15 residues. The V and J ends lost 2 bases and 2 bases respectively, with 11 bases between them. In germline, CDR1 is SGDLS, CDR2 YYNGEE. The CDR3 loop is CASSVDSFGNQPQHF. CDR3 DNA sequence: TGTGCCAGCAGCGTTGACAGTTTTGGCAATCAGCCCCAGCATTTT. Using reference TRBV9 and TRBJ1-5 for the parts outside the CDR3, the full variable domain is DSGVTQTPKHLITATGQRVTLRCSPRSGDLSVYWYQQSLDQGLQFLIQYYNGEERAKGNILERFSAQQFPDLHSELNLSSLELGDSALYFCASSVDSFGNQPQHFGDGTRLSIL.

The chain employs TRBV5-4 and TRBJ2-3, with 11 positions matching TRBD2. The length of the CDR3 is 15 residues. Germline CDR1 SGHNT, CDR2 YYREEE (reference sequence). V lost 4 bases, J lost 5 bases, and 6 bases stayed unmatched. Written as DNA, the CDR3 is TGTGCCAGCAGCATTAGCGGGAGGGAATTAGATACGCAGTATTTT. It is translated as CASSISGRELDTQYF.

The chain joins TRBV7-9 to TRBJ2-7; possible D gene TRBD2, 6 bases. This CDR3 region has 14 residues. The germline gives CDR1 SEHNR, CDR2 FQNEAQ (reference sequence). V shed 4 bases and J shed 2 bases, with 12 bases lying between them. The chain's CDR3 is CASSWGEVTYEQYF. Written as DNA, the CDR3 is TGTGCCAGCAGCTGGGGGGAGGTTACCTACGAGCAGTACTTC.

The chain has TRBV28 and TRBJ2-6; 8 bases align to TRBD1. This CDR3 region has 17 residues. Germline V gene data show CDR1 as MDHEN and CDR2 as SYDVKM. Trimming took 6 bases from V and 1 from J; bases not matched to a gene: 8. CDR3: CASRPQRTGSGANVLTF. The CDR3 DNA follows: TGTGCCAGCAGGCCACAACGGACAGGGTCTGGGGCCAACGTCCTGACTTTC.

This CDR3 is CASSLGVYEQYF. Here the CDR3 DNA reads TGCGCCAGCAGCTTAGGGGTTTACGAGCAGTACTTC. This chain uses TRBV5-1 with TRBJ2-7, with a possible D match to TRBD1 (5 bases). Trimming removed 2 bases from V and 4 bases from J, with 7 bases in between. CDR1 SGHRS and CDR2 YFSETQ come from the germline V gene. This CDR3 spans 12 amino acids.

The chain joins TRBV11-2 to TRBJ2-7, with 8 bases fitting TRBD1. With 2 bases clipped from V and 3 bases from J, the junction kept 12 bases outside the gene matches. The germline V gene encodes CDR1 SGHAT and CDR2 FQNNGV. The CDR3 is made up of 17 amino acids. CDR3 in amino acids: CASSLIEGRGRNYEQYF. In DNA form, the CDR3 reads TGTGCCAGCAGCTTAATTGAGGGCAGGGGGCGAAACTACGAGCAGTACTTC.

The sample holds one count of this clone. J is TRBJ1-6 and V is TRBV9; D gene unclear. V dropped 4 bases and J dropped 16 bases, with 24 bases sitting between them. The CDR3 has 15 residues. The germline CDR1 and CDR2 sequences are SGDLS and YYNGEE. DNA of the CDR3: TGTGCCAGCAGCAGCCCCGGGTCCGGGATGTACACTCTCCACTTT. Its protein product is CASSSPGSGMYTLHF.

V is TRBV30 and J is TRBJ2-7; TRBD2 aligns across 15 bases. CDR1 and CDR2 from the germline V gene are GTSNPN and SVGIG (reference sequence). This CDR3 is 17 amino acids long. V was pared by 1 base and J by 2 bases, with 6 bases of the junction left unmatched. The DNA of the CDR3 is TGTGCCTGGAGTGCCGGGACTAGCGGGGGGCTACCCTACGAGCAGTACTTC. Translation: CAWSAGTSGGLPYEQYF.

This clone is medium-sized by share. The rearrangement links TRBV6-5 to TRBJ1-3, with D possibly TRBD1 on 6 matching bases. Trimming stripped 2 bases from V and 0 bases from J, with 8 bases between. The CDR3 is 15 amino acids. Germline CDR1 and CDR2: MNHEY and SVGAGI. The CDR3 sequence: CASSYAGASGNTIYF. Written as DNA, the CDR3 is TGTGCCAGCAGTTACGCAGGGGCCTCTGGAAACACCATATATTTT.

V and J are TRBV28 and TRBJ2-7; 8 bases line up with TRBD1. CDR3 size: 15 residues. CDR1 and CDR2 (germline): MDHEN, SYDVKM. The trim removed 7 bases at V and 1 base at J, leaving 9 bases unmatched. The CDR3 sequence is CASKPRGLLSYEQYF. In DNA form, the CDR3 reads TGTGCCAGCAAACCCAGGGGGCTTTTATCCTACGAGCAGTACTTC. Full variable domain (outside the CDR3, taken from reference TRBV28 and TRBJ2-7): DVKVTQSSRYLVKRTGEKVFLECVQDMDHENMFWYRQDPGLGLRLIYFSYDVKMKEKGDIPEGYSVSREKKERFSLILESASTNQTSMYLCASKPRGLLSYEQYFGPGTRLTVT.

This chain joins TRBV28 and TRBJ1-2; 7 positions match TRBD1. Germline assignment: CDR1 MDHEN and CDR2 SYDVKM. The length of the CDR3 is 15 residues. The junction had 11 bases not matched to a gene; V was cut back by 7 bases and J by 3 bases. The CDR3 DNA reads TGTGCCAGCATCCAGGGGGGCAGGATTGACTATGGCTACACCTTC. Amino acid sequence: CASIQGGRIDYGYTF.

V usage is TRBV9 and J usage is TRBJ2-3, with a possible D match to TRBD2 (5 bases). V gave up 0 bases and J gave up 2 bases, with 13 bases separating them. CDR1 is SGDLS and CDR2 is YYNGEE in the germline V gene. The CDR3 extends over 16 amino acids. The CDR3 DNA sequence: TGTGCCAGCAGCGTAGCTCTCAGCGGATCCACAGATACGCAGTATTTT. Encoded protein: CASSVALSGSTDTQYF.

This clone came up a few times. V and J are TRBV14 and TRBJ2-2; 7 bases fit TRBD2. This CDR3 is 15 amino acids long. Losses at the gene ends were 1 base for V and 7 bases for J; bases not matched to a gene: 6. Germline V gene data show CDR1 as SGHDN and CDR2 as FVKESK. CDR3 protein: CASSQALAAIGELFF. The CDR3 DNA sequence: TGTGCCAGCAGCCAAGCGCTAGCGGCGATCGGGGAGCTGTTTTTT.

The chain is built from TRBV18 and TRBJ2-3; 12 nucleotides match TRBD2. The germline CDR1 and CDR2 sequences are KGHSH and LQKENI. This CDR3 contains 15 residues. Trimming took 6 bases from V and 4 from J; bases not matched to a gene: 5. The CDR3: CASSRTSGNSDTQYF. As DNA, the CDR3 is TGTGCCAGCTCCCGGACTAGCGGGAATTCAGATACGCAGTATTTT. Filled out from reference TRBV18 and TRBJ2-3, the complete variable domain reads NAGVMQNPRHLVRRRGQEARLRCSPMKGHSHVYWYRQLPEEGLKFMVYLQKENIIDESGMPKERFSAEFPKEGPSILRIQQVVRGDSAAYFCASSRTSGNSDTQYFGPGTRLTVL.

V gene TRBV9 combines with J gene TRBJ2-5, with a tentative D call TRBD2 (5 bases). CDR3 length: 16 amino acids. Germline CDR1 SGDLS, CDR2 YYNGEE. V lost 4 bases and J 4 bases, leaving 20 bases between the germline ends. The CDR3 spells CASSPKRYLEGETQYF. In DNA form, the CDR3 reads TGTGCCAGCAGCCCGAAGAGGTACCTAGAGGGAGAGACCCAGTACTTC.

This clone was detected once. The rearrangement links TRBV6-5 to TRBJ2-5, with 9 bases matching TRBD1. J gave up 6 bases and V 8 bases, and 10 bases lay outside the gene matches. CDR1 is MNHEY and CDR2 is SVGAGI in the germline V gene. The CDR3 covers 14 residues. The CDR3 region is CASSTGQGKKTQYF. The CDR3 DNA is TGTGCCAGCTCAACTGGACAGGGGAAAAAGACCCAGTACTTC.

J is TRBJ1-2 and V is TRBV11-2, with a weak D call TRBD1 (5 bases). CDR3 length: 14 residues. Trimming took off 1 base at V and 7 bases at J, with 13 bases between the two ends. The germline V gene encodes CDR1 SGHAT and CDR2 FQNNGV. CDR3 region: CASSLVGGGGGYTF. CDR3 nucleotide sequence: TGTGCCAGCAGCTTAGTCGGGGGTGGCGGTGGCTACACCTTC.

The sample holds a few counts of this clone. The chain couples TRBV25-1 to TRBJ1-2; 10 bases line up with TRBD1. The germline V gene encodes CDR1 MGHDK and CDR2 SYGVNS. CDR3 size: 15 residues. V trimming: 8 bases; J trimming: 3 bases; junction bases outside the gene matches: 9. The CDR3 loop is CASLGGQGKYYGYTF. CDR3 coding DNA: TGTGCCAGCCTTGGGGGACAGGGGAAATACTATGGCTACACCTTC.

The rearrangement links TRBV15 to TRBJ1-5; 7 bases agree with TRBD1. Trimming took 3 bases from V and 2 from J; bases not matched to a gene: 19. CDR3 size: 20 residues. Germline CDR1 is LNHNV and CDR2 is YYDKDF (reference sequence). CDR3: CATSSPRTGRFIKGNQPQHF. The CDR3 DNA is TGTGCCACCAGCAGCCCCCGGACAGGTAGGTTTATTAAGGGCAATCAGCCCCAGCATTTT.

In this sample, this clone turned up once. The V call is TRBV2, the J call TRBJ1-5; D gene unclear. Trimming took off 5 bases at V and 0 bases at J, with 8 bases between the two ends. This CDR3 has 14 amino acids. The germline V gene encodes CDR1 SNHLY and CDR2 FYNNEI. DNA of the CDR3: TGTGCCAGCAGTCAGCAGGATAGCAATCAGCCCCAGCATTTT. Its translation: CASSQQDSNQPQHF.

The rearrangement links TRBV20-1 to TRBJ1-2; D is ambiguous. The CDR3 spans 11 residues. Trimming pared 7 bases from V and 4 bases from J, leaving 10 bases between. The V gene's germline CDR1 is DFQATT and CDR2 SNEGSKA (reference sequence). CDR3 in amino acids: CSVPRAYGYTF. The CDR3 coding sequence is TGCAGTGTTCCGCGTGCCTATGGCTACACCTTC.

The chain has TRBV4-3 and TRBJ1-2; perhaps TRBD1 as D (6 bases). This CDR3 has 13 residues. Per germline, CDR1 LGHNA and CDR2 YSLEER. The ends were cut back, 4 bases at V and 5 bases at J, with 11 bases in the middle. The CDR3 DNA reads as TGCGCCAGCAGCCTTATACAGGGTTATGGCTACACCTTC. Translation gives CASSLIQGYGYTF.

The chain joins TRBV15 to TRBJ2-3; D uncertain. Trimming removed 0 bases from V and 3 bases from J, with 16 bases in between. The CDR3 has 17 amino acids. CDR1 and CDR2 (germline): LNHNV, YYDKDF (reference sequence). Written as DNA, the CDR3 is TGTGCCACCAGCAGAGATCTAAGAGCTGTGTTTACAGATACGCAGTATTTT. Translation: CATSRDLRAVFTDTQYF.

This rearrangement joins TRBV19 to TRBJ2-3; D is perhaps TRBD1 (6 bases). Trimming left V 5 bases short and J 4 bases short, with 13 bases between. CDR1 is LNHDA, CDR2 SQIVND, per germline (reference sequence). There are 14 residues in the CDR3. CDR3 amino acids: CASSVRGNADTQYF. In DNA, the CDR3 is TGTGCCAGTAGTGTCAGGGGAAACGCAGATACGCAGTATTTT.

This chain joins TRBV5-6 and TRBJ2-1; 9 bases map to TRBD1. The CDR3 is made up of 15 amino acids. Germline-derived CDR1 and CDR2 are SGHDT and YYEEEE. The V and J ends lost 4 bases and 7 bases, in that order; junction bases with no gene match: 9. CDR3 nucleotide sequence: TGTGCCAGCAGCGACGGGACAGGGTTTAGTAATGAGCAGTTCTTC. Protein: CASSDGTGFSNEQFF.

This clone was detected only once. The gene calls are TRBV19 and TRBJ2-5, with TRBD1 matching over 9 bases. With V trimmed by 4 bases and J by 6 bases, 12 bases remained unmatched. CDR3 length: 16 residues. CDR1 is LNHDA, CDR2 SQIVND, per germline (reference sequence). The CDR3 sequence is CASSNPGDRGAQTQYF. The CDR3 bases are TGTGCCAGTAGTAACCCTGGCGACAGGGGGGCCCAGACCCAGTACTTC.